One and the same sample provided the 2 T cell receptor beta chains below, sequenced in a study of blood T cells in healthy people across ages. Then a second PCR, running roughly 6 to 11 cycles, was carried out with a sample-barcoded 5' primer and a J-beta primer mix. MiXCR was run by TCRdb on the 5' RACE reads, yielding one entry per CDR3 protein. In the table there are 1.5 million to 2 million distinct CDR3 sequences, 28% of which are singletons. Material for sequencing was blood. These receptors were collected from a woman in her twenties or thirties in good health.

Only a few counts were recorded for this clonotype. V is TRBV4-2 and J is TRBJ1-2; no firm D call. This CDR3 comprises 14 residues. Germline V gene sequence: CDR1 LGHNA, CDR2 YNFKEQ. Deletions cut 1 base from V and 6 bases from J, with 12 bases between. The CDR3: CASSQGPFTDGYTF. CDR3 bases: TGTGCCAGCAGCCAAGGACCTTTTACCGATGGCTACACCTTC.

The CDR3 nucleotides read TGCGCCAGCAGCTTAGGACTAGCGGGAGGCCCCACCGGTGAGCAGTTCTTC. It specifies CASSLGLAGGPTGEQFF. This sequence joins TRBV5-1 and TRBJ2-1; 14 bases map to TRBD2. V dropped 2 bases and J dropped 9; count of bases not matched to a gene: 10. Germline assignment: CDR1 SGHRS and CDR2 YFSETQ. CDR3 size: 17 residues.